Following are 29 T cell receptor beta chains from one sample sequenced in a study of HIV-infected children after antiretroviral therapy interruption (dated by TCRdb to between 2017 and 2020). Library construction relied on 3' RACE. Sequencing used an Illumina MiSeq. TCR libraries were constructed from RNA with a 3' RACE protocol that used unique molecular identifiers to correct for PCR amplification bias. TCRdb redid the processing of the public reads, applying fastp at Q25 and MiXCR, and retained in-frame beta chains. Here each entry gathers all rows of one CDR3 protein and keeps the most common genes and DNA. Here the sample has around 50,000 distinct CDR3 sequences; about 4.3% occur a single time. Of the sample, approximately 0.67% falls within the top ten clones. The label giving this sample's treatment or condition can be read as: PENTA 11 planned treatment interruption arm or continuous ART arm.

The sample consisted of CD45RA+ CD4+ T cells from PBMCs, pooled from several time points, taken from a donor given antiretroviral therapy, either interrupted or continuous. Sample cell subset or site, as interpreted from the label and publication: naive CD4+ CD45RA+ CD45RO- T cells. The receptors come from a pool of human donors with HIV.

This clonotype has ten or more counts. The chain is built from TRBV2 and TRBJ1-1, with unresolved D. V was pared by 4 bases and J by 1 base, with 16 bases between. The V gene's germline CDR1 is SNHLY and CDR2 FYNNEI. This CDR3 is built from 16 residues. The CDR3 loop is CASSAFGLTGNTEAFF. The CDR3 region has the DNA TGTGCCAGCAGTGCCTTCGGACTGACGGGGAACACTGAAGCTTTCTTT.

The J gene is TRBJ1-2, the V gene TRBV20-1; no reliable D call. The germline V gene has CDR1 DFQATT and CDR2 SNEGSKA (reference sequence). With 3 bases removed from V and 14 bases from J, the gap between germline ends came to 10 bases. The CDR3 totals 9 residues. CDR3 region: CSARDARTF. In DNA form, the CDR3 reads TGCAGTGCTAGGGACGCGCGAACCTTC.

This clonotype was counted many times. CDR3 amino acids: CASGRAPEVHEQFF. CDR3 DNA sequence: TGCGCCAGCGGGAGAGCCCCAGAGGTCCATGAGCAGTTCTTC. The J gene is TRBJ2-1, the V gene TRBV5-1; perhaps TRBD2 as D (5 bases). CDR3 length: 14 amino acids. The germline V gene encodes CDR1 SGHRS and CDR2 YFSETQ. The germline V and J ends were trimmed by 7 bases and 8 bases, with 19 bases remaining between them. The whole variable domain, remainder taken from reference TRBV5-1 and TRBJ2-1, is KAGVTQTPRYLIKTRGQQVTLSCSPISGHRSVSWYQQTPGQGLQFLFEYFSETQRNKGNFPGRFSGRQFSNSRSEMNVSTLELGDSALYLCASGRAPEVHEQFFGPGTRLTVL.

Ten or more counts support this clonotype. This chain's CDR3 is CSARNREYNEQFF. The DNA of the CDR3 is TGCAGTGCTAGGAATCGGGAGTACAATGAGCAGTTCTTC. The rearrangement links TRBV20-1 to TRBJ2-1; maybe TRBD2 (6 bases). CDR1 is DFQATT, CDR2 SNEGSKA, per germline (reference sequence). The CDR3 is 13 amino acids. Trimming left V 3 bases short and J 4 bases short, with 10 bases between.

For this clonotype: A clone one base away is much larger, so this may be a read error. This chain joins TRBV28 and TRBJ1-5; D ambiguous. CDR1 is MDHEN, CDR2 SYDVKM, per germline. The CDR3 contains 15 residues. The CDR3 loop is CASSDRRKVVQLQHF. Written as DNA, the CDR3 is TGTGCCAGCAGTGATCGGCGTAAGGTAGTCCAGCTCCAGCATTTT.

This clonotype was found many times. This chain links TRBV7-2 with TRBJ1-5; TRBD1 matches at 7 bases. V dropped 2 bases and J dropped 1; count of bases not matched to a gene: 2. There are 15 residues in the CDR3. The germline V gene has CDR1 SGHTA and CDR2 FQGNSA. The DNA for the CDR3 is TGTGCCAGCAGCTTATCACAGGGGAGCAATCAGCCCCAGCATTTT. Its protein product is CASSLSQGSNQPQHF.

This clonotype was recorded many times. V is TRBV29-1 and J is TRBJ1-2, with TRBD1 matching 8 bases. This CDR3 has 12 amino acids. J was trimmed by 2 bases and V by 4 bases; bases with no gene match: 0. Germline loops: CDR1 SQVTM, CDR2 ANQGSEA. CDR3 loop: CSVGQGNYGYTF. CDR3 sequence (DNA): TGCAGCGTTGGACAGGGGAACTATGGCTACACCTTC.

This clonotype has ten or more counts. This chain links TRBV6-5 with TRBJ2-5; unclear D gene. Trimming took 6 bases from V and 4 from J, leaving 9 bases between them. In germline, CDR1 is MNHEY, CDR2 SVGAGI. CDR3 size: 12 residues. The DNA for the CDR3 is TGTGCCAGCAGGGGGATCGGAGAGACCCAGTACTTC. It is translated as CASRGIGETQYF.

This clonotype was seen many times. CDR3 sequence (DNA): TGTGCCAGCAGCTCCGGGACAGGGAGGGGAAGCTCCTACGAGCAGTACTTC. Residues: CASSSGTGRGSSYEQYF. V is TRBV9 and J is TRBJ2-7, with 9 bases lining up with TRBD1. The CDR3 totals 17 residues. The V gene end was trimmed by 4 bases and the J gene end by 0 bases; junction bases not matched to a gene: 11. From germline, CDR1 is SGDLS and CDR2 YYNGEE.

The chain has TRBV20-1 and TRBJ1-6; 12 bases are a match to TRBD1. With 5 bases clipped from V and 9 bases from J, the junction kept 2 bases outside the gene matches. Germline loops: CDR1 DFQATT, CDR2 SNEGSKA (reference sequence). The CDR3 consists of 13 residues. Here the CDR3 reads CSAPGQGASPLHF. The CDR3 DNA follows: TGCAGTGCTCCGGGACAGGGGGCTTCACCCCTCCACTTT.

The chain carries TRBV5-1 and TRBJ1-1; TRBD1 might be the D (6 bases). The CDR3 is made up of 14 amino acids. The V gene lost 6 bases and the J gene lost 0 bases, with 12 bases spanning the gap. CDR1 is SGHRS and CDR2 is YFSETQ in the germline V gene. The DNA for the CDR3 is TGCGCCAGCACGTCCCAGGGGATGAACACTGAAGCTTTCTTT. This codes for CASTSQGMNTEAFF.

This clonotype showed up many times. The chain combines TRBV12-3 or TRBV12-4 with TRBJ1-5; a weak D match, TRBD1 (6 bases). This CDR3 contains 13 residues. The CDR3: CASGTHSNQPQHF. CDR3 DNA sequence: TGTGCATCAGGGACACATAGCAATCAGCCCCAGCATTTT.

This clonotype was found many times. The CDR3 bases are TGTGCCAGCAGTGCGGCAGGAGGATCACCCCTCCACTTT. Translation gives CASSAAGGSPLHF. This chain uses TRBV2 with TRBJ1-6; no clear D gene. Looked up from germline, CDR1 is SNHLY and CDR2 is FYNNEI. The CDR3 runs 13 residues. V was pared by 4 bases and J by 10 bases, with 11 bases between.

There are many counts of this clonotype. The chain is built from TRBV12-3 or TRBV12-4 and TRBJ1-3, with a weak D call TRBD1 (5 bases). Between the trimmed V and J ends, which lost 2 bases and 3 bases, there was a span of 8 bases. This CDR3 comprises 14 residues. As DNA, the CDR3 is TGTGCCAGCAGTTTACAGACAGTTGGAAACACCATATATTTT. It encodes CASSLQTVGNTIYF.

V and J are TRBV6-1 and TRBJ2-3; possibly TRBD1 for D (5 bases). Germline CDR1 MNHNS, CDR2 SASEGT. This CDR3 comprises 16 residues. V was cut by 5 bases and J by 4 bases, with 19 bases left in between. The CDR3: CASSYSSRVDPDTQYF. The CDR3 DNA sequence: TGTGCCAGCAGTTACTCGAGCAGGGTTGACCCAGATACGCAGTATTTT.

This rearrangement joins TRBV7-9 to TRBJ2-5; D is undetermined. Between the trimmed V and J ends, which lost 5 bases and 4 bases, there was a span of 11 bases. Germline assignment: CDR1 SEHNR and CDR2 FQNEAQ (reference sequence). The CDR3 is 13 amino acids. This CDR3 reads CASSRRNLETQYF. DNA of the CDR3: TGTGCCAGCAGCCGCAGAAATTTAGAGACCCAGTACTTC.

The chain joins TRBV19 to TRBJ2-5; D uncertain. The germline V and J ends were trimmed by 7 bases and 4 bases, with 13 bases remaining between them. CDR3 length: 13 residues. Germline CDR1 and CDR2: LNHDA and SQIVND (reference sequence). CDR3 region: CASTRTPSETQYF. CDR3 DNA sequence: TGTGCCAGTACGAGGACCCCCTCAGAGACCCAGTACTTC.

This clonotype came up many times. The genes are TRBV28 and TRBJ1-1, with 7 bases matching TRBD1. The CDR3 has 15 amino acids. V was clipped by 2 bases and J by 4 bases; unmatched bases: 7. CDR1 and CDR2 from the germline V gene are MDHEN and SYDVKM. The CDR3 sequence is CASSLRQGGVTEAFF. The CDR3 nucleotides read TGTGCCAGCAGTTTAAGGCAGGGGGGTGTCACTGAAGCTTTCTTT.

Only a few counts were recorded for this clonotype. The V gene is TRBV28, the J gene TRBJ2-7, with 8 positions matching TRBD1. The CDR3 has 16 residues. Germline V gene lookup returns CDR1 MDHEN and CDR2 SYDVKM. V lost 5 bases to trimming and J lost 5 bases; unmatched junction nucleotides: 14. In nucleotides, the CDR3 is TGTGCCAGCAGTCCCTATCGACAGGGGTGGAATAACGAGCAGTACTTC. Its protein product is CASSPYRQGWNNEQYF. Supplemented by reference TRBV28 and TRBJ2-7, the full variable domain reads DVKVTQSSRYLVKRTGEKVFLECVQDMDHENMFWYRQDPGLGLRLIYFSYDVKMKEKGDIPEGYSVSREKKERFSLILESASTNQTSMYLCASSPYRQGWNNEQYFGPGTRLTVT.

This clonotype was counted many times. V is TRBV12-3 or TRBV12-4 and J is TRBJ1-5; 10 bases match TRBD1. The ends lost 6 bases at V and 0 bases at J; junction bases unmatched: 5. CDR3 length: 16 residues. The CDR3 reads CASSLRTGGSNQPQHF. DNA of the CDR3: TGTGCCAGCAGCCTCAGGACAGGGGGTAGCAATCAGCCCCAGCATTTT.

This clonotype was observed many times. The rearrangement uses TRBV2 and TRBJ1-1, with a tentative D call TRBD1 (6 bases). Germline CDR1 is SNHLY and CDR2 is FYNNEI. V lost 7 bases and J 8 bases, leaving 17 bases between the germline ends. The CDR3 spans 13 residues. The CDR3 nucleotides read TGTGCCAGCAACGCCGGGACGGGGGGCGAAGCTTTCTTT. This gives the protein CASNAGTGGEAFF.

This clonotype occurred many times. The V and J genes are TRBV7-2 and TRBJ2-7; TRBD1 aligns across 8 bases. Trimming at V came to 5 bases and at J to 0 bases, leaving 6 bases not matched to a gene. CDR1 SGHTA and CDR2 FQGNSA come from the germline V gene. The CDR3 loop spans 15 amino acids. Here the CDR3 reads CASSTGQGNSYEQYF. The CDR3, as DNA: TGTGCCAGCAGCACCGGACAGGGTAACTCCTACGAGCAGTACTTC.

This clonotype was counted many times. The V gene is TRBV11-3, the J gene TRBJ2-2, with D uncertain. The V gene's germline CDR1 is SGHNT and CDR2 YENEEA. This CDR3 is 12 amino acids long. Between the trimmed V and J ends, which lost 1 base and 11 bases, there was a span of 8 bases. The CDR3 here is CASSLGSFELFF. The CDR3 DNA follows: TGTGCCAGCAGCTTAGGGTCCTTCGAGCTGTTTTTT.

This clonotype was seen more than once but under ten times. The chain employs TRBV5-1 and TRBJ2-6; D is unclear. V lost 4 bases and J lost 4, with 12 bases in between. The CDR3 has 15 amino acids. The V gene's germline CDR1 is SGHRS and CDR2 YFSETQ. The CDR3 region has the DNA TGCGCCAGCAGCCAAGCAGTAGCAGGGGCCAACGTCCTGACTTTC. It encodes CASSQAVAGANVLTF.

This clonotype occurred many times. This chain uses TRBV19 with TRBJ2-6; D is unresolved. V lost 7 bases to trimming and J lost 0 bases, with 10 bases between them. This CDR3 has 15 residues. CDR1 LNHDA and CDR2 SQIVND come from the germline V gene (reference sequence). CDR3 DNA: TGTGCCAGTACGCCCCTTTCCTCTGGGGCCAACGTCCTGACTTTC. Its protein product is CASTPLSSGANVLTF.

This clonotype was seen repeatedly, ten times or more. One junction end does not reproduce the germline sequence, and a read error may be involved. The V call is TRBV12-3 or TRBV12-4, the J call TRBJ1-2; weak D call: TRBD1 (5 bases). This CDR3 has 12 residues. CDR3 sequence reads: CASSPGTFTPVF. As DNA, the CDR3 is TGTGCCAGCAGCCCAGGGACCTTCACACCAGTCTTC.

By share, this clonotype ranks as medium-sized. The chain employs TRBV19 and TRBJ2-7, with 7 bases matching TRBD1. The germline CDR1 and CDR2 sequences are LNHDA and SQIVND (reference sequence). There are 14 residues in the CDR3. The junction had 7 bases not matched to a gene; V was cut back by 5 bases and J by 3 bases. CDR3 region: CASSERGRNYEQYF. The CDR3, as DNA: TGTGCCAGTAGTGAAAGGGGGCGTAACTACGAGCAGTACTTC.

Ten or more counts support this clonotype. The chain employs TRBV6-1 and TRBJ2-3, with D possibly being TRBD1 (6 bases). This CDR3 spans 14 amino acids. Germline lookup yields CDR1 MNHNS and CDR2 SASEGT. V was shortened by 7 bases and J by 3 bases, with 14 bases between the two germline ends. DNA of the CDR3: TGTGCCAGCAAAGCTGGACAGCCGACAGATACGCAGTATTTT. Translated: CASKAGQPTDTQYF.

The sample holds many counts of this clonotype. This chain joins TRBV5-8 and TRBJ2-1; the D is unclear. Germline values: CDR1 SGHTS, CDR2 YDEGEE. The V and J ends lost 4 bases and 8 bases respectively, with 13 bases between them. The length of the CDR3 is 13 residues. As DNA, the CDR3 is TGTGCCAGCAGCCCGGCCCAGGTACATGAGCAGTTCTTC. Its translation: CASSPAQVHEQFF.